These T cell receptor beta chains were read from a single sample in a study of vaccination effects on CD4 cells after COVID-19. No antigen has been identified for these receptors. Using immunoSEQ multiplex PCR, the repertoire was profiled, and TCRdb retains in-frame clones only, with some absent. The table shows just under 75,000 clones, with 65% to 80% occurring only once. This sample comprised CD4+ T cells from PBMCs cultured without peptide, obtained after COVID-19 vaccination. The source is a human donor who received a COVID-19 vaccine. Both conserved end residues are part of each CDR3. D genes are given only for firm matches. Not all rows give a size; the values are once, few, many and, for expanded clones, a class.

abundance: NA
j_gene: TRBJ1-1
len: 14
v_gene: TRBV6-5
d_gene: NA
CDR3aa: CASSLDRSSSEAFF
CDR3nt: TGTGCCAGCAGCTTAGACAGGTCCTCGTCCGAAGCTTTCTTT

abundance: once
j_gene: TRBJ2-6
len: 15
v_gene: TRBV6-5
d_gene: TRBD1
CDR3aa: CASRTGSSGANVLTF
CDR3nt: TGTGCCAGTCGGACAGGCAGCTCTGGGGCCAACGTCCTGACTTTC

abundance: NA
j_gene: TRBJ2-3
len: 15
v_gene: TRBV14
d_gene: NA
CDR3aa: CASSHELPSTDTQYF
CDR3nt: TGTGCCAGCAGCCACGAATTACCTAGCACAGATACGCAGTATTTT

abundance: NA
j_gene: TRBJ2-5
len: 15
v_gene: TRBV18
d_gene: NA
CDR3aa: CASSPSPGAGETQYF
CDR3nt: TGTGCCAGCTCACCTAGTCCGGGGGCGGGAGAGACCCAGTACTTC

abundance: NA
j_gene: TRBJ2-5
len: 13
v_gene: TRBV19
d_gene: NA
CDR3aa: CASTDSSRETQYF
CDR3nt: TGTGCCAGTACGGACAGTTCGAGGGAGACCCAGTACTTC

abundance: NA
j_gene: TRBJ1-5
len: 13
v_gene: TRBV2
d_gene: NA
CDR3aa: CASRDGSNQPQHF
CDR3nt: TGTGCCAGTAGGGACGGTTCGAATCAGCCCCAGCATTTT

abundance: NA
j_gene: TRBJ1-2
len: 13
v_gene: TRBV12-3/TRBV12-4
d_gene: NA
CDR3aa: CASSLGTNYGYTF
CDR3nt: TGTGCCAGCAGTTTGGGGACAAACTATGGCTACACCTTC

abundance: NA
j_gene: TRBJ2-5
len: 13
v_gene: TRBV5-1
d_gene: NA
CDR3aa: CASSEGLGETQYF
CDR3nt: TGCGCCAGCAGCGAGGGGCTTGGAGAGACCCAGTACTTC

abundance: NA
j_gene: TRBJ1-2
len: 14
v_gene: TRBV5-4
d_gene: TRBD1
CDR3aa: CASSVGTGGRGYTF
CDR3nt: TGTGCCAGCAGCGTCGGGACAGGGGGTCGTGGCTACACCTTC

abundance: NA
j_gene: TRBJ2-3
len: 16
v_gene: TRBV24-1
d_gene: TRBD2
CDR3aa: CATSDSLAGDTDTQYF
CDR3nt: TGTGCCACCAGTGACTCACTAGCGGGGGACACAGATACGCAGTATTTT

abundance: NA
j_gene: TRBJ2-2
len: 16
v_gene: TRBV19
d_gene: NA
CDR3aa: CASSIQGTSRTGELFF
CDR3nt: TGTGCCAGTAGTATCCAAGGCACGTCGCGGACCGGGGAGCTGTTTTTT

abundance: few
j_gene: TRBJ1-6
len: 14
v_gene: TRBV2
d_gene: NA
CDR3aa: CASSRGVSNSPLHF
CDR3nt: TGTGCCAGCAGTAGAGGGGTGAGTAATTCACCCCTCCACTTT

abundance: NA
j_gene: TRBJ1-1
len: 14
v_gene: TRBV6-5
d_gene: TRBD1
CDR3aa: CASSLHRGHTEAFF
CDR3nt: TGTGCCAGCAGCCTCCACAGGGGGCACACTGAAGCTTTCTTT

abundance: NA
j_gene: TRBJ1-1
len: 15
v_gene: TRBV28
d_gene: TRBD1
CDR3aa: CASSRRTGLNTEAFF
CDR3nt: TGTGCCAGCAGCCGCCGGACAGGGTTGAACACTGAAGCTTTCTTT

abundance: NA
j_gene: TRBJ1-6
len: 13
v_gene: TRBV2
d_gene: NA
CDR3aa: CARQEGRFSPLHF
CDR3nt: TGTGCCCGCCAGGAGGGGCGGTTCTCACCCCTCCACTTT

abundance: NA
j_gene: TRBJ2-3
len: 14
v_gene: TRBV5-1
d_gene: NA
CDR3aa: CASFPGGLTDTQYF
CDR3nt: TGCGCCAGCTTCCCCGGGGGCCTTACAGATACGCAGTATTTT

abundance: NA
j_gene: TRBJ1-1
len: 12
v_gene: TRBV20-1
d_gene: NA
CDR3aa: CSASPLSTVAFF
CDR3nt: TGCAGTGCTAGTCCCTTGAGCACTGTGGCTTTCTTT